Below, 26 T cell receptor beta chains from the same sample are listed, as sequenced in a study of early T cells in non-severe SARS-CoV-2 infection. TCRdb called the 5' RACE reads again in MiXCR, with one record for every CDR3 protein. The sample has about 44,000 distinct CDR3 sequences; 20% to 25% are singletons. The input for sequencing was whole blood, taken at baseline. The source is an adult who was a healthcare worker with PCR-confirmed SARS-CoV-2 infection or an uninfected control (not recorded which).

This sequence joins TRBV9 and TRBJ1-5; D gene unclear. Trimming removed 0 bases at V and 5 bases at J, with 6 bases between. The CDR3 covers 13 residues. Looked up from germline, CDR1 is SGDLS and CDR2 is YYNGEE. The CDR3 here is CASSVDADQPQHF. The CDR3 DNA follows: TGTGCCAGCAGCGTAGACGCGGATCAGCCCCAGCATTTT.

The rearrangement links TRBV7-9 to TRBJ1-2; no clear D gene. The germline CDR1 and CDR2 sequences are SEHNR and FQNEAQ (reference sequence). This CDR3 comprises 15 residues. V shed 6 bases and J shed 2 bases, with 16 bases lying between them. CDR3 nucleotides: TGTGCCAGCAGGCCAGCCCTGGGCACCAACTATGGCTACACCTTC. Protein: CASRPALGTNYGYTF. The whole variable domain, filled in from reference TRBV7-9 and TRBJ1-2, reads DTGVSQNPRHKITKRGQNVTFRCDPISEHNRLYWYRQTLGQGPEFLTYFQNEAQLEKSRLLSDRFSAERPKGSFSTLEIQRTEQGDSAMYLCASRPALGTNYGYTFGSGTRLTVV.

CDR3: CATIGTGVGDTQYF. DNA for the CDR3: TGTGCCACGATCGGGACAGGGGTAGGGGATACGCAGTATTTT. J is TRBJ2-3 and V is TRBV6-5; the match to TRBD1 covers 10 bases. This CDR3 region has 14 residues. Germline CDR1 is MNHEY and CDR2 is SVGAGI. Trimming at V came to 10 bases and at J to 6 bases, leaving 10 bases not matched to a gene.

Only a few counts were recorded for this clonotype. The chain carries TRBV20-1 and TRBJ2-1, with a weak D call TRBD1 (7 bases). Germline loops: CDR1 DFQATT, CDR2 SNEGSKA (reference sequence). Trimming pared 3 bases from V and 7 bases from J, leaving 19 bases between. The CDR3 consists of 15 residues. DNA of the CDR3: TGCAGTGCTAGTCAGGCGGGACAGATCGGGAATGAGCAGTTCTTC. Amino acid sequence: CSASQAGQIGNEQFF.

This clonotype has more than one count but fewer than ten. CDR3 coding DNA: TGTGCCAGCTCACCGTGGGCAGGGGAAGCCAAAAACATTCAGTACTTC. Its protein is CASSPWAGEAKNIQYF. The J gene is TRBJ2-4, the V gene TRBV18; D is possibly TRBD1 (6 bases). The V and J ends lost 3 bases and 0 bases respectively, with 12 bases between them. The CDR3 runs 16 residues. Per germline, CDR1 KGHSH and CDR2 LQKENI. The whole variable domain, filled in from reference TRBV18 and TRBJ2-4, reads NAGVMQNPRHLVRRRGQEARLRCSPMKGHSHVYWYRQLPEEGLKFMVYLQKENIIDESGMPKERFSAEFPKEGPSILRIQQVVRGDSAAYFCASSPWAGEAKNIQYFGAGTRLSVL.

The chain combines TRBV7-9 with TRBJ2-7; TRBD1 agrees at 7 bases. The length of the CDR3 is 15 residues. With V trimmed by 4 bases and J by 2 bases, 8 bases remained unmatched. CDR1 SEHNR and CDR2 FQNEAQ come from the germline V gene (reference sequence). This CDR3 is CASSSTGEVTYEQYF. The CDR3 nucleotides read TGTGCCAGCAGCTCCACAGGGGAAGTAACCTACGAGCAGTACTTC. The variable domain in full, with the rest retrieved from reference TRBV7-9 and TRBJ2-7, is DTGVSQNPRHKITKRGQNVTFRCDPISEHNRLYWYRQTLGQGPEFLTYFQNEAQLEKSRLLSDRFSAERPKGSFSTLEIQRTEQGDSAMYLCASSSTGEVTYEQYFGPGTRLTVT.

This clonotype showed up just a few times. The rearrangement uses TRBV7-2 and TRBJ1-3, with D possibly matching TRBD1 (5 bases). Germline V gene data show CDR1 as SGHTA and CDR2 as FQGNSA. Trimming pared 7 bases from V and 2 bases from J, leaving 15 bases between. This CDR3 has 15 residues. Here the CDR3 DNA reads TGTGCCAGCACTCCTCGGGGCGGTCCTGGAAACACCATATATTTT. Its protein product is CASTPRGGPGNTIYF. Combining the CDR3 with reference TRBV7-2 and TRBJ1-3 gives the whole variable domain GAGVSQSPSNKVTEKGKDVELRCDPISGHTALYWYRQSLGQGLEFLIYFQGNSAPDKSGLPSDRFSAERTGGSVSTLTIQRTQQEDSAVYLCASTPRGGPGNTIYFGEGSWLTVV.

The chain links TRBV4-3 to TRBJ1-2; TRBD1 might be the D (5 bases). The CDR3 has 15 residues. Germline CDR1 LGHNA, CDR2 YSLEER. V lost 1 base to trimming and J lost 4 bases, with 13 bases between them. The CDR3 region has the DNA TGCGCCAGCAGCCAAGTAGGGGACCGCCGCTATGGCTACACCTTC. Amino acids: CASSQVGDRRYGYTF.

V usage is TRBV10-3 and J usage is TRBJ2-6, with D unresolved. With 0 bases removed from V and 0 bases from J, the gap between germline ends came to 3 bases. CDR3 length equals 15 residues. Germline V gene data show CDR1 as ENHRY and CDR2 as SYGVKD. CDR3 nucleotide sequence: TGTGCCATCAGTGAGTCGCACTCTGGGGCCAACGTCCTGACTTTC. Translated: CAISESHSGANVLTF.

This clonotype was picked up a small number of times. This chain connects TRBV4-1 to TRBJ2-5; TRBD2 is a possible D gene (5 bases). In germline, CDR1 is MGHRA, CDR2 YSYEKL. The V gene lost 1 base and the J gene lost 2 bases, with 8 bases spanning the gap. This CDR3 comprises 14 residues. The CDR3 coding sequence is TGCGCCAGCAGCCAAGTAGCGCATCAAGAGACCCAGTACTTC. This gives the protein CASSQVAHQETQYF.

For the CDR3, the DNA is TGTGCCAGCAGTCCAGAGCCCCGGGGGACAGATACGCAGTATTTT. Translation: CASSPEPRGTDTQYF. V usage is TRBV12-3 or TRBV12-4 and J usage is TRBJ2-3, with TRBD2 as a possible D gene (6 bases). Trimming pared 5 bases from V and 3 bases from J, leaving 15 bases between. The length of the CDR3 is 15 residues.

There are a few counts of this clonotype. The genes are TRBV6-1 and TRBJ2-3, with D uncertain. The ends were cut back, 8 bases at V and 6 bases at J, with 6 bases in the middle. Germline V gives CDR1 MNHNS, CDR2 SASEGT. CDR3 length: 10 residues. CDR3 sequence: CASLADTQYF. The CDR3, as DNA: TGTGCCAGCTTGGCGGATACGCAGTATTTT.

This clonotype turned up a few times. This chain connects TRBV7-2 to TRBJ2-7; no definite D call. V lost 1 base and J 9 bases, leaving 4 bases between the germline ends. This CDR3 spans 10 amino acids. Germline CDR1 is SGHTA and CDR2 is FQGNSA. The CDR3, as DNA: TGTGCCAGCAGCTTAGGAAGGCAGTACTTC. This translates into CASSLGRQYF. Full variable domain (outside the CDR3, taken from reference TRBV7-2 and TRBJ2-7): GAGVSQSPSNKVTEKGKDVELRCDPISGHTALYWYRQSLGQGLEFLIYFQGNSAPDKSGLPSDRFSAERTGGSVSTLTIQRTQQEDSAVYLCASSLGRQYFGPGTRLTVT.

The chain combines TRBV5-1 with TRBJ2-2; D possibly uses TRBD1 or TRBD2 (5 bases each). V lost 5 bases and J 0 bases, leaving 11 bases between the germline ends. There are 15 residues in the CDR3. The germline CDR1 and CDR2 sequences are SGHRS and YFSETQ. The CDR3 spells CASRTGTSNTGELFF. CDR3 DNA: TGCGCCAGCAGAACCGGGACCTCGAACACCGGGGAGCTGTTTTTT.

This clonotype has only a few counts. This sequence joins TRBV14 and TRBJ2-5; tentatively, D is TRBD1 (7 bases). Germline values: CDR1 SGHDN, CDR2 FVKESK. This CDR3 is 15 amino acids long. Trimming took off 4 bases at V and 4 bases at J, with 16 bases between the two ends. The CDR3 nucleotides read TGTGCCAGCAGCCCACCAGGGGGGCTAACAGAGACCCAGTACTTC. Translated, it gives CASSPPGGLTETQYF.

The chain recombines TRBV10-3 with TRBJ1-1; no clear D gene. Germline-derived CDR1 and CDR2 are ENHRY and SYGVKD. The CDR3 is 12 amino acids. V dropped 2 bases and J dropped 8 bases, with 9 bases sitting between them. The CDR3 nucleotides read TGTGCCATCAGTGAGGAATTCATGGAAGCTTTCTTT. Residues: CAISEEFMEAFF.

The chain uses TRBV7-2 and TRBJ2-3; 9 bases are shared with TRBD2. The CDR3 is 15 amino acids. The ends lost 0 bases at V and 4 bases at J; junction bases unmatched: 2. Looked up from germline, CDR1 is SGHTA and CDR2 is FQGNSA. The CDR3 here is CASSLARGGSDTQYF. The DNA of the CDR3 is TGTGCCAGCAGCTTAGCGCGGGGGGGCTCAGATACGCAGTATTTT.

The CDR3 region has the DNA TGTGCCAGCAGCCGCAAACCGGGACTAGCGGGGGGCAATGAGCAGTTCTTC. Translation gives CASSRKPGLAGGNEQFF. This chain connects TRBV3-1 to TRBJ2-1; 15 nucleotides match TRBD2. V lost 4 bases and J lost 6; bases outside the gene matches: 7. CDR1 and CDR2 (germline): LGHDT, YNNKEL (reference sequence). There are 17 residues in the CDR3.

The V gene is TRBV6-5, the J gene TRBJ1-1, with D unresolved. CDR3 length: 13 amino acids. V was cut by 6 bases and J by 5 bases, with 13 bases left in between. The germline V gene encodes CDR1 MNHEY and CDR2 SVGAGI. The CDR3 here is CASRFPGRTEAFF. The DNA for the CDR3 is TGTGCCAGCAGATTTCCGGGGAGGACTGAAGCTTTCTTT.

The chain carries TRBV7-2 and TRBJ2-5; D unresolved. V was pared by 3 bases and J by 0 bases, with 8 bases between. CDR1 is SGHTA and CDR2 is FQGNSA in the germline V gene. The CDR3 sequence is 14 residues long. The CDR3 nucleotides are TGTGCCAGCAGCTTGGAAGGACACCAAGAGACCCAGTACTTC. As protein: CASSLEGHQETQYF.

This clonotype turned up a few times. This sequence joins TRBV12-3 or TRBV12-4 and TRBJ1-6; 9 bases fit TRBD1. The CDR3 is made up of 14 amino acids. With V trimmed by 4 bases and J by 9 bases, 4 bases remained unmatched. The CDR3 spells CASSSRQGGSPLHF. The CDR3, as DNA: TGTGCCAGCAGTTCCCGACAGGGGGGTTCACCCCTCCACTTT.

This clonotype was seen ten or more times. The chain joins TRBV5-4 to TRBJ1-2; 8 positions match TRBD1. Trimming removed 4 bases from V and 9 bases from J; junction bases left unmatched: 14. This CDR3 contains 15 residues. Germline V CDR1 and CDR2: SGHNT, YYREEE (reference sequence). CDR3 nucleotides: TGTGCCAGCAGCCGACAACTGGGACAGGCTCTGAGCTACACCTTC. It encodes CASSRQLGQALSYTF.

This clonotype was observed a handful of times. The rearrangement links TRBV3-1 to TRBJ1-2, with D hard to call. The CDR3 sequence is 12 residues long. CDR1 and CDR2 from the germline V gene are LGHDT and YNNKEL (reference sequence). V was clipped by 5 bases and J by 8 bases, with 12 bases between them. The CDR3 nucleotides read TGTGCCAGCAGCGCAGGACCAGCCGGCTACACCTTC. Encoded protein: CASSAGPAGYTF.

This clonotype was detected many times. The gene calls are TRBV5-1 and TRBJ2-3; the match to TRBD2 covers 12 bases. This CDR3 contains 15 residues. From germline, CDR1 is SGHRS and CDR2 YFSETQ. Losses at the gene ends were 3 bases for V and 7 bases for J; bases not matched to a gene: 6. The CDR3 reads CASSSLAGGPNTQYF. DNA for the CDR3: TGCGCCAGCAGCTCGCTAGCGGGGGGGCCGAATACGCAGTATTTT.

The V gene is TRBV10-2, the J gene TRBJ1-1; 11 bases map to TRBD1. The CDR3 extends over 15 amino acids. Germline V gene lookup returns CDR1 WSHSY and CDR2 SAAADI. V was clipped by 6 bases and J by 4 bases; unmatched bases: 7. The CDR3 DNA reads TGCGCCAGCAGCTTTGGGGGACAGGGGGTCACTGAAGCTTTCTTT. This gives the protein CASSFGGQGVTEAFF.

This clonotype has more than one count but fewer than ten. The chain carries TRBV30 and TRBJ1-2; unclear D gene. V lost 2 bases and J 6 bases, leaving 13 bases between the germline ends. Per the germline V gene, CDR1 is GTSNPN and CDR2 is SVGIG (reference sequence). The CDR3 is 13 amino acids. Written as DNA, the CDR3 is TGTGCCTGGAGTCAGAAGGGATCCCATGGCTACACCTTC. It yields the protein CAWSQKGSHGYTF.